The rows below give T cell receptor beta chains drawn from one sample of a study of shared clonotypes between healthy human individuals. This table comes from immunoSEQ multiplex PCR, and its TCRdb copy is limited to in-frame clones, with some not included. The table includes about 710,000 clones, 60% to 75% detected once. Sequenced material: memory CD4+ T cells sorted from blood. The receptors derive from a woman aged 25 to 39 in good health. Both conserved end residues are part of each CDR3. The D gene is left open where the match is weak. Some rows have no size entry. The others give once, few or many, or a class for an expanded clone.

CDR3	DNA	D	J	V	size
CASSQASGTVSGANVLTF	TGTGCCAGCAGCCAAGCATCCGGGACCGTCTCTGGGGCCAACGTCCTGACTTTC	NA	TRBJ2-6	TRBV4-2	few
CASSPTRERYEQYF	TGTGCCAGCAGCCCCACCCGGGAGAGGTACGAGCAGTACTTC	NA	TRBJ2-7	TRBV7-9	NA
CASSLIKRASYTGELFF	TGTGCCAGCAGCCTTATCAAGCGGGCTTCTTACACCGGGGAGCTGTTTTTT	NA	TRBJ2-2	TRBV14	NA
CASSQDPSGRFRITGELFF	TGTGCCAGCAGCCAAGATCCCAGCGGGAGGTTCAGAATCACCGGGGAGCTGTTTTTT	TRBD2	TRBJ2-2	TRBV4-2	few
CAILTRLPTDEQFF	TGTGCCATCCTAACCCGACTGCCTACCGATGAGCAGTTCTTC	NA	TRBJ2-1	TRBV6-1	many
CASSWTGVGAIYF	TGTGCCAGCAGTTGGACAGGGGTCGGAGCCATATATTTT	TRBD1	TRBJ1-3	TRBV28	NA
CASSFFAGKETQYF	TGTGCCAGCAGTTTTTTTGCAGGAAAAGAGACCCAGTACTTC	NA	TRBJ2-5	TRBV28	NA
CASSDRQPDTEAFF	TGCGCCAGCAGCGACAGACAGCCGGACACTGAAGCTTTCTTT	NA	TRBJ1-1	TRBV5-1	few
CASIETGTLGTEAFF	TGTGCCAGTATAGAGACCGGGACCCTGGGGACTGAAGCTTTCTTT	NA	TRBJ1-1	TRBV19	NA
CAIREGDSSTDTQYF	TGTGCCATCAGGGAGGGGGACTCTAGCACAGATACGCAGTATTTT	NA	TRBJ2-3	TRBV10-3	NA
CATMHSSGTTSLTQYF	TGCGCCACCATGCACTCTTCCGGGACTACCAGCCTGACGCAGTATTTT	TRBD2	TRBJ2-3	TRBV10-2	NA
CAWWGWGGAKNIQYF	TGTGCCTGGTGGGGCTGGGGGGGAGCCAAAAACATTCAGTACTTC	TRBD2	TRBJ2-4	TRBV30	NA
CASRPGQRTYEQYF	TGTGCCAGCAGACCGGGACAAAGAACCTACGAGCAGTACTTC	NA	TRBJ2-7	TRBV2	once
CASSSLDGTGELFF	TGCGCCAGCAGCTCATTAGACGGGACCGGGGAGCTGTTTTTT	NA	TRBJ2-2	TRBV5-1	NA
CASSRDRGSGNTIYF	TGTGCCAGCTCCCGGGACAGGGGTTCAGGAAACACCATATATTTT	TRBD1	TRBJ1-3	TRBV19	NA
CASSIDRRVGNQPQHF	TGTGCCAGTAGTATAGACCGCCGCGTTGGCAATCAGCCCCAGCATTTT	NA	TRBJ1-5	TRBV19	NA
CAISEFDRGQGGLYGYTF	TGTGCCATCAGTGAGTTCGACAGGGGGCAAGGAGGCCTCTATGGCTACACCTTC	TRBD1	TRBJ1-2	TRBV10-3	many
CASSRQTVDTQYF	TGCGCCAGCAGCCGACAGACAGTAGATACGCAGTATTTT	NA	TRBJ2-3	TRBV4-1	NA
CASSPGLAGVRDTQYF	TGTGCCAGCAGTCCGGGACTAGCGGGAGTTAGAGATACGCAGTATTTT	TRBD2	TRBJ2-3	TRBV7-7	NA
CASSQGEGGYTF	TGTGCCAGCAGCCAAGGTGAGGGGGGCTACACCTTC	NA	TRBJ1-2	TRBV4-2	few
CAISEVGGSTDTQYF	TGTGCCATCAGTGAAGTCGGGGGAAGCACAGATACGCAGTATTTT	NA	TRBJ2-3	TRBV10-3	once
CSVTASRYEQYF	TGCAGCGTTACCGCTAGTCGTTACGAGCAGTACTTC	NA	TRBJ2-7	TRBV29-1	NA
CASSGTSGSSSYNEQFF	TGTGCCAGCAGTGGGACTAGCGGTAGTAGCTCCTACAATGAGCAGTTCTTC	TRBD2	TRBJ2-1	TRBV6-1	NA
CASSFSQGGEQYF	TGTGCCAGCAGCTTTTCACAGGGGGGCGAGCAGTACTTC	TRBD1	TRBJ2-7	TRBV7-7	NA
CASRTGYSGETQYF	TGTGCCAGCAGAACAGGCTACTCGGGAGAGACCCAGTACTTC	NA	TRBJ2-5	TRBV6-5	NA
CAQGLRETQYF	TGTGCCCAGGGGCTCAGGGAGACCCAGTACTTC	NA	TRBJ2-5	TRBV30	few
CASTRGATGELFF	TGTGCCAGCACTAGGGGGGCGACCGGGGAGCTGTTTTTT	NA	TRBJ2-2	TRBV9	NA
CASSQDSSSGNSETQYF	TGTGCCAGCAGCCAAGATTCCTCTAGCGGGAATTCAGAGACCCAGTACTTC	TRBD2	TRBJ2-5	TRBV4-2	NA
CASSKGNGRAWDTQYF	TGTGCCAGCAGCAAAGGGAACGGGAGGGCTTGGGATACGCAGTATTTT	TRBD2	TRBJ2-3	TRBV11-3	NA
CASSTGIMNTEAFF	TGTGCCAGCAGTACGGGGATCATGAACACTGAAGCTTTCTTT	NA	TRBJ1-1	TRBV11-3	NA
CASRGAGTGAMRQYF	TGTGCCAGCAGGGGGGCAGGGACCGGAGCCATGAGGCAGTACTTC	NA	TRBJ2-5	TRBV5-6	NA
CASSVITVSSEAFF	TGTGCCAGCAGTGTCATTACGGTCAGCTCTGAAGCTTTCTTT	NA	TRBJ1-1	TRBV6-1	NA
CASSLGTAGTAYEQYF	TGTGCCAGCAGCTTAGGTACGGCGGGAACGGCCTACGAGCAGTACTTC	NA	TRBJ2-7	TRBV13	few
CASSTRASYEQYF	TGTGCCAGCTCTACCCGTGCGAGCTACGAGCAGTACTTC	NA	TRBJ2-7	TRBV18	NA
CASSPPPFVKENIQYF	TGCGCCAGCAGCCCTCCCCCCTTCGTCAAGGAAAACATTCAGTACTTC	NA	TRBJ2-4	TRBV23-1	once
CASRLQGNEKLFF	TGTGCCAGCCGTTTACAGGGTAATGAAAAACTGTTTTTT	NA	TRBJ1-4	TRBV28	few
CASSARTGEVYEQYF	TGTGCCAGCAGTGCGCGGACAGGGGAGGTATACGAGCAGTACTTC	TRBD1	TRBJ2-7	TRBV27	NA
CASSGANGETQYF	TGTGCCAGCAGCGGAGCTAACGGTGAGACCCAGTACTTC	NA	TRBJ2-5	TRBV11-3	NA
CASSLAGGGAKNIQYF	TGTGCCAGCAGCTTGGCCGGAGGGGGCGCCAAAAACATTCAGTACTTC	NA	TRBJ2-4	TRBV5-4	few
CASSLSHTGDNEQFF	TGTGCCAGCAGTTTATCCCACACAGGGGATAATGAGCAGTTCTTC	TRBD1	TRBJ2-1	TRBV27	NA
CASSPSGGPRDTQYF	TGCGCCAGCAGCCCAAGTGGAGGGCCGCGGGATACGCAGTATTTT	NA	TRBJ2-3	TRBV4-1	NA
CASSFSSGAYNEQFF	TGCGCCAGCAGCTTTTCTAGCGGCGCCTACAATGAGCAGTTCTTC	TRBD2	TRBJ2-1	TRBV5-1	NA
CASSLNSGVAEETQYF	TGTGCCAGCAGTTTGAACTCCGGGGTAGCGGAAGAGACCCAGTACTTC	NA	TRBJ2-5	TRBV27	NA
CASSTGGSGANVLTF	TGCGCCAGCAGTACAGGGGGCTCTGGGGCCAACGTCCTGACTTTC	TRBD1	TRBJ2-6	TRBV10-2	NA
CASSLLGGSYNEQFF	TGTGCCAGCAGTTTATTAGGGGGCTCCTACAATGAGCAGTTCTTC	NA	TRBJ2-1	TRBV27	NA